The TCR beta chain described here comes from a study of cytomegalovirus exposure and HLA in healthy donors. Assay: immunoSEQ multiplex PCR; the TCRdb copy retains only in-frame clones and omits some. The sample records 150,000 to 200,000 clones, about 80% being singletons. The CDR3 contains 15 residues. Trimming stripped 4 bases from V and 6 bases from J, with 18 bases between. Looked up from germline, CDR1 is KGHSH and CDR2 is LQKENI. This sequence joins TRBV18 and TRBJ1-2, with D maybe TRBD1 (6 bases). The receptor was derived from a man between 18 and 29 years old in good health and CMV-seropositive. Material: PBMCs. The CDR3 sequence: CASSHKSGDRNGYTF. The DNA of the CDR3 is TGTGCCAGCTCACACAAGTCAGGGGATAGAAATGGCTACACCTTC.